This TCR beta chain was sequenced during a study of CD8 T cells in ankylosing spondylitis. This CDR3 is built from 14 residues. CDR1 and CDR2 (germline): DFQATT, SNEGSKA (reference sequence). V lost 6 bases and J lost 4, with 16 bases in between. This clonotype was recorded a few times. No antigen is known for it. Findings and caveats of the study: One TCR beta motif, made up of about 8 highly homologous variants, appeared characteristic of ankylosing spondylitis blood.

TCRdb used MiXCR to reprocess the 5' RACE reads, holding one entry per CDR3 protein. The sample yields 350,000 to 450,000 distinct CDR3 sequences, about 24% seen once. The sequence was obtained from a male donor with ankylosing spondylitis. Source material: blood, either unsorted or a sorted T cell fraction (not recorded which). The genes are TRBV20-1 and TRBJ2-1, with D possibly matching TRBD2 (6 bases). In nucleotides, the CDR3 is TGCAGTGCCCCTCCGGGAGTGAGATACAATGAGCAGTTCTTC. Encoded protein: CSAPPGVRYNEQFF.